These 5 T cell receptor beta chains came from one sample sequenced in a study of CD8+ T cells in alopecia areata. Treatment defined: oral pan-JAK inhibitor, 5-10 mg twice daily. TCR sequencing used cDNA made by reverse transcription of extracted RNA. The repertoire was sequenced with immunoSEQ multiplex PCR; TCRdb's copy has only in-frame clones and lacks some. The data contain approximately 100,000 clones, almost 60% of them seen just once; the ten biggest clones take up roughly 15%. This specimen consisted of CD8+ T cells sorted from blood, obtained at approximately week 55, from a patient treated with tofacitinib. The source is a human donor with alopecia areata.

The rearrangement joins TRBV2 to TRBJ2-7, with 9 nucleotides matching TRBD1. In germline, CDR1 is SNHLY, CDR2 FYNNEI. There are 15 residues in the CDR3. V lost 7 bases to trimming and J lost 2 bases; unmatched junction nucleotides: 9. CDR3 nucleotides: TGTGCCAGCACAAGGGTGGGGACAGGGCCCTACGAGCAGTACTTC. As protein: CASTRVGTGPYEQYF.

The chain employs TRBV29-1 and TRBJ2-6; 7 bases are a match to TRBD2. Germline lookup yields CDR1 SQVTM and CDR2 ANQGSEA. The CDR3 sequence is 15 residues long. V gave up 3 bases and J gave up 0 bases; unmatched junction bases: 2. CDR3 protein: CSVEGGSSGANVLTF. CDR3 DNA sequence: TGCAGCGTTGAGGGCGGGAGCTCTGGGGCCAACGTCCTGACTTTC.

The CDR3 DNA sequence: TGTGCCAGCAGCTCAGGGAGTGGGGACACCGGGGAGCTGTTTTTT. Translating it yields CASSSGSGDTGELFF. The chain employs TRBV5-4 and TRBJ2-2; D tentatively reads TRBD1 or TRBD2 (5 bases each). CDR3 length equals 15 residues. V was pared by 3 bases and J by 3 bases, with 12 bases between. Germline CDR1 SGHNT, CDR2 YYREEE (reference sequence).

This chain joins TRBV5-6 and TRBJ2-7; 11 nucleotides line up with TRBD2. The CDR3 spans 15 residues. The junction had 7 bases not matched to a gene; V was cut back by 3 bases and J by 5 bases. Looked up from germline, CDR1 is SGHDT and CDR2 is YYEEEE. CDR3 sequence: CASSSGLAGAHEQYF. As DNA, the CDR3 is TGTGCCAGCAGCTCCGGACTAGCGGGCGCCCACGAGCAGTACTTC.

This clone was picked up one time. CDR3 residues: CAIFQRDEQYF. CDR3 coding DNA: TGTGCCATCTTCCAAAGGGACGAGCAGTACTTC. The V gene is TRBV7-9, the J gene TRBJ2-7; no reliable D call. Per the germline V gene, CDR1 is SEHNR and CDR2 is FQNEAQ (reference sequence). Trimming shortened V by 10 bases and J by 5 bases, and 12 bases separated the two germline ends. This CDR3 spans 11 amino acids.